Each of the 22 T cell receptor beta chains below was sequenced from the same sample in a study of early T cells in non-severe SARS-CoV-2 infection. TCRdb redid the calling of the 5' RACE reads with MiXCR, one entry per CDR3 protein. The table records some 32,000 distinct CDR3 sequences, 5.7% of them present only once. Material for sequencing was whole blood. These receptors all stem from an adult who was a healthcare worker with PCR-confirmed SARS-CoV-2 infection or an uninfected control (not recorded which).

CDR3 in amino acids: CSVPRPSGRSGANVLTF. The CDR3 nucleotides are TGCAGTGTCCCCCGGCCTAGCGGGAGATCAGGGGCCAACGTCCTGACTTTC. The V and J genes are TRBV20-1 and TRBJ2-6; 10 bases fit TRBD2. The CDR3 is 17 residues long. Germline CDR1 and CDR2: DFQATT and SNEGSKA (reference sequence). J was trimmed by 4 bases and V by 7 bases; bases with no gene match: 13.

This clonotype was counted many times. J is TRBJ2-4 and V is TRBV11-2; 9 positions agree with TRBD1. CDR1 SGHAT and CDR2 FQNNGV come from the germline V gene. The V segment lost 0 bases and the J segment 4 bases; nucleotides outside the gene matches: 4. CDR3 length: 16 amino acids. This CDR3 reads CASSLEGDRAKNIQYF. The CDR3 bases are TGTGCCAGCAGCTTAGAAGGGGACAGGGCTAAAAACATTCAGTACTTC.

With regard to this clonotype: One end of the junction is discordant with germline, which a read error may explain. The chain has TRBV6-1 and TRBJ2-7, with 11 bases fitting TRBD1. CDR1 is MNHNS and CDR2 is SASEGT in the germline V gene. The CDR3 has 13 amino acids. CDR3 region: CAGRGQGAFEQYF. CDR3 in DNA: TGTGCCGGCAGAGGACAGGGGGCCTTCGAGCAGTACTTC.

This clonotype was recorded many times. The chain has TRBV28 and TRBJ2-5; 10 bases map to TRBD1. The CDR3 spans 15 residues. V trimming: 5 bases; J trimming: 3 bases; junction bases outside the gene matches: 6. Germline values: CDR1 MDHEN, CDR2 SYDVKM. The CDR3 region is CASSEIGQGEETQYF. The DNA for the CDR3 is TGTGCCAGCAGTGAGATCGGACAGGGGGAAGAGACCCAGTACTTC.

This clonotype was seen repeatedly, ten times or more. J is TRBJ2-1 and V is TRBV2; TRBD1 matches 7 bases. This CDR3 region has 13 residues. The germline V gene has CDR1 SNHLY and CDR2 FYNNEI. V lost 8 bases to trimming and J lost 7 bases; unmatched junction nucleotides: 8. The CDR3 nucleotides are TGTGCCAGCTCGACAGGGCTCGAGAATGAGCAGTTCTTC. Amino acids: CASSTGLENEQFF.

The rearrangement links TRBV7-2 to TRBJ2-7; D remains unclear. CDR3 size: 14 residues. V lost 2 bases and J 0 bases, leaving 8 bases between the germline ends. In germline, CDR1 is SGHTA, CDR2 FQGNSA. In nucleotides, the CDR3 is TGTGCCAGCAGCTTAAGACTGAGCTCCTACGAGCAGTACTTC. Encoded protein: CASSLRLSSYEQYF.

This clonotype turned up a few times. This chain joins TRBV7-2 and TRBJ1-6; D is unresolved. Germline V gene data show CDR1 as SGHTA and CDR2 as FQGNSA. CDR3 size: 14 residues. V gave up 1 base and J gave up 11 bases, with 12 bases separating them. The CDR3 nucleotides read TGTGCCAGCAGCTTAGAGATAGGGAGGACACCCCTCCACTTT. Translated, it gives CASSLEIGRTPLHF.

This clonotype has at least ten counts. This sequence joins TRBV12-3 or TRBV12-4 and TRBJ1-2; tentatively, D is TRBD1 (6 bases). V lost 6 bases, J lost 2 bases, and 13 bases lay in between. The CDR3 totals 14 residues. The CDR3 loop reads CASSSAGANYGYTF. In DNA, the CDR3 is TGTGCCAGCAGCTCTGCAGGGGCCAACTATGGCTACACCTTC.

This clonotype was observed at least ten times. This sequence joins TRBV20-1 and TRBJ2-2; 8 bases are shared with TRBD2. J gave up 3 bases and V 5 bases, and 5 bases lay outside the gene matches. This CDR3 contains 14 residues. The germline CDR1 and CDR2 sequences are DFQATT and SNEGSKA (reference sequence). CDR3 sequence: CSADAGGYTGELFF. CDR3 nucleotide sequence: TGCAGTGCTGATGCGGGGGGATACACCGGGGAGCTGTTTTTT.

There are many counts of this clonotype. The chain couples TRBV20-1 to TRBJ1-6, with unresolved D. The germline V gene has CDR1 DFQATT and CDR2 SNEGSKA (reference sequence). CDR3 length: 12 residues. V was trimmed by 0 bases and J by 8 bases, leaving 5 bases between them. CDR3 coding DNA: TGCAGTGCTAGAGATCTCGATTCACCCCTCCACTTT. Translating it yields CSARDLDSPLHF.

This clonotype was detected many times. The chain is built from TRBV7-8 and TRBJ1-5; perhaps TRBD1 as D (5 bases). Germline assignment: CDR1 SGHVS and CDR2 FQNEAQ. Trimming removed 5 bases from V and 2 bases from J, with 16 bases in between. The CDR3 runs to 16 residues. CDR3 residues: CASSRVGGSRNQPQHF. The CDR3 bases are TGTGCCAGCAGCCGAGTTGGGGGTTCACGCAATCAGCCCCAGCATTTT.

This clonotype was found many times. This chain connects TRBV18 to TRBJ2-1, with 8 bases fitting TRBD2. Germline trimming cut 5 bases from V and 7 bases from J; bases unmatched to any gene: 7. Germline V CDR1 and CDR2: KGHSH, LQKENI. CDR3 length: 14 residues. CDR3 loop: CASSSLLAENEQFF. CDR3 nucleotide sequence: TGTGCCAGCTCATCGTTACTAGCGGAGAATGAGCAGTTCTTC.

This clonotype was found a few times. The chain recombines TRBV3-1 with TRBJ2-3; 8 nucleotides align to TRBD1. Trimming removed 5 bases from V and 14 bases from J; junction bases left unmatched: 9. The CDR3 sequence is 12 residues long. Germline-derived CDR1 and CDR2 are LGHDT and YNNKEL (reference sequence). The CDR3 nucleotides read TGTGCCAGCAGCAGAGGGACAGGTAGAGGGTATTTT. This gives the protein CASSRGTGRGYF.

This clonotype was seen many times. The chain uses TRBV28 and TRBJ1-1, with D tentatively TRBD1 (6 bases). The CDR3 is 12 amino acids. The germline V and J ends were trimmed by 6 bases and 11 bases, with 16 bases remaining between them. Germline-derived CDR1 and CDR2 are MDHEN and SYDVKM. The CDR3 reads CASRLTRGPAFF. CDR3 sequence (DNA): TGTGCCAGCAGACTCACCAGGGGCCCGGCTTTCTTT.

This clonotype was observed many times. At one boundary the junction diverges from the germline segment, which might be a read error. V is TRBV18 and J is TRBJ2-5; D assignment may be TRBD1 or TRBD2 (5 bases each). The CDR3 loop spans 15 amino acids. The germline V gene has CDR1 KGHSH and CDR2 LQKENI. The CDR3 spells CASSPAWGNQETQYF. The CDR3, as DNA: TGTGCCAGCTCACCAGCGTGGGGGAACCAGGAGACCCAGTACTTC.

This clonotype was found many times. The CDR3 DNA is TGCGCCAGCAGCTTGGGTCGGGGAAGCGAAAAACTGTTTTTT. Residues: CASSLGRGSEKLFF. J is TRBJ1-4 and V is TRBV5-1; D gene unclear. Trimming took off 0 bases at V and 8 bases at J, with 11 bases between the two ends. The germline gives CDR1 SGHRS, CDR2 YFSETQ. The CDR3 loop spans 14 amino acids. The full variable domain, with the rest looked up from reference TRBV5-1 and TRBJ1-4, is KAGVTQTPRYLIKTRGQQVTLSCSPISGHRSVSWYQQTPGQGLQFLFEYFSETQRNKGNFPGRFSGRQFSNSRSEMNVSTLELGDSALYLCASSLGRGSEKLFFGSGTQLSVL.

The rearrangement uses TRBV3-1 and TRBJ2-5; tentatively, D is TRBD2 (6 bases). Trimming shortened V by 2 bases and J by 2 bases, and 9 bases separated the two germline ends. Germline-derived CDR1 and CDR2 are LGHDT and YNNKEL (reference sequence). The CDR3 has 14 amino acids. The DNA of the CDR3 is TGTGCCAGCAGCCAACCGGGACTTCAAGAGACCCAGTACTTC. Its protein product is CASSQPGLQETQYF.

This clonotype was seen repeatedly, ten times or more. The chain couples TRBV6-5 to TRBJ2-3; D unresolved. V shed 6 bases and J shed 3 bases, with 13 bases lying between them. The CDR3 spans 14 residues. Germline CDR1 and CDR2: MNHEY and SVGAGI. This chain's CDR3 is CASSPGLGTDTQYF. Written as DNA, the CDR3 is TGTGCCAGCAGCCCCGGTCTGGGGACAGATACGCAGTATTTT.

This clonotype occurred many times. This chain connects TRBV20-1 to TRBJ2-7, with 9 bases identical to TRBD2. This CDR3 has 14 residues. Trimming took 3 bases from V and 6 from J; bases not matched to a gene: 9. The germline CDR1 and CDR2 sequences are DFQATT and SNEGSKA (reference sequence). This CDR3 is CSASLAGGPGEQYF. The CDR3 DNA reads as TGCAGTGCTAGCCTCGCGGGAGGGCCTGGCGAGCAGTACTTC.

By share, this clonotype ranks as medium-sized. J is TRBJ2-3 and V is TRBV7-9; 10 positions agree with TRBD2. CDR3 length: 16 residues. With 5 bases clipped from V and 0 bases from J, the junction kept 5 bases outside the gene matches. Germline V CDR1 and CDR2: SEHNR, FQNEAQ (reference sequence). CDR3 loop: CASSRTLAGSTDTQYF. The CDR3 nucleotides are TGTGCCAGCAGCAGAACACTAGCGGGGAGCACAGATACGCAGTATTTT. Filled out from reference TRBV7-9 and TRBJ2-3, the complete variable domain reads DTGVSQNPRHKITKRGQNVTFRCDPISEHNRLYWYRQTLGQGPEFLTYFQNEAQLEKSRLLSDRFSAERPKGSFSTLEIQRTEQGDSAMYLCASSRTLAGSTDTQYFGPGTRLTVL.

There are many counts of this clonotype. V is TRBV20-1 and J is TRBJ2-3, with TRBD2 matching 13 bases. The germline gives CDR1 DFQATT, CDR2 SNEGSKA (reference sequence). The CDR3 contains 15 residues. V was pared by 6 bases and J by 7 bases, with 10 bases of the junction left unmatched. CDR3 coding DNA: TGCAGTGCAAAACTAGCGGGAGGGTCTTACAATACGCAGTATTTT. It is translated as CSAKLAGGSYNTQYF.

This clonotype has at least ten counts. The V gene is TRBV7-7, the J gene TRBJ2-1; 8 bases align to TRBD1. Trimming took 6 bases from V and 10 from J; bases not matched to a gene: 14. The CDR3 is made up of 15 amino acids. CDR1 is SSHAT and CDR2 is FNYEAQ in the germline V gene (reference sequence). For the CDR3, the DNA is TGTGCCAGCAGTCATCTCGGACAGGGTGTAGGAGAGCAGTTCTTC. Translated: CASSHLGQGVGEQFF.